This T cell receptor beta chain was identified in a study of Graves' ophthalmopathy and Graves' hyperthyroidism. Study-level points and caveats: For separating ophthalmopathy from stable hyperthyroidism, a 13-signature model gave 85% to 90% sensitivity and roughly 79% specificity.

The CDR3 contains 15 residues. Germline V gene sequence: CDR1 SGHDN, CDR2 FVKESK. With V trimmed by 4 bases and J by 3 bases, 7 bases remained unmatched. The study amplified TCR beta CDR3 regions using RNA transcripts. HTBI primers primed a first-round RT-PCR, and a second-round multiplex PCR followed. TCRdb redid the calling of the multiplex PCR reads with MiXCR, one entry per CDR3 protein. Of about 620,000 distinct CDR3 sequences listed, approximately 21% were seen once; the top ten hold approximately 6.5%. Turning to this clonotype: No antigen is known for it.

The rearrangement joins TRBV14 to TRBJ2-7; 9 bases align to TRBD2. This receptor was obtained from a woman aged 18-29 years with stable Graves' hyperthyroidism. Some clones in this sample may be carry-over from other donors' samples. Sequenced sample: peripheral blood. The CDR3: CASSRLAGVIYEQYF. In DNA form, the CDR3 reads TGTGCCAGCAGCCGTTTAGCGGGGGTGATCTACGAGCAGTACTTC.